These 15 T cell receptor beta chains originate from one sample sequenced in a study of CD8+ T cells in alopecia areata (dated by TCRdb to about 2018). Library generation was performed with the immunoSEQ multiplex PCR assay. For TCR sequencing, RNA was extracted from every sample and reverse transcribed into cDNA to serve as template. TCRdb mirrors the immuneACCESS table, restricted to in-frame sequences. Some clones are absent from its copies; in checked studies, under half trace to an unresolved V gene, and the reason for the others is unknown. Across this sample there are around 290,000 clones, with about three fifths seen only once. Approximately 1.7% of the sample belongs to the ten largest clones. The meaning of the sample's time point label: about 5 months on oral tofacitinib. Explained via the paper, the treatment or condition label denotes: oral pan-JAK inhibitor, 5-10 mg twice daily. The sequenced sample was CD4+ T cells sorted from blood, obtained at week 24, from a patient treated with tofacitinib. The receptors derive from a human donor with alopecia areata.

This chain connects TRBV27 to TRBJ2-7; no reliable D call. The CDR3 runs 14 residues. Trimming shortened V by 1 base and J by 2 bases, and 9 bases separated the two germline ends. In germline, CDR1 is MNHEY, CDR2 SMNVEV (reference sequence). CDR3 region: CASSLLGSTYEQYF. CDR3 DNA sequence: TGTGCCAGCAGTTTATTGGGGTCGACCTACGAGCAGTACTTC.

The rearrangement links TRBV27 to TRBJ1-6; D may be TRBD1 (6 bases). The V gene's germline CDR1 is MNHEY and CDR2 SMNVEV (reference sequence). The CDR3 extends over 13 amino acids. The DNA for the CDR3 is TGTGCAGCCAGGGGAACCTATAATTCACCCCTCCACTTT. Translating it yields CAARGTYNSPLHF.

V gene TRBV11-2 combines with J gene TRBJ1-6; D gene uncertain. The CDR3 runs 14 residues. The germline gives CDR1 SGHAT, CDR2 FQNNGV. The V end lost 2 bases, the J end lost 8 bases, and 10 bases lay between the germline ends. CDR3 sequence reads: CASSLFAADSPLHF. The CDR3 DNA sequence: TGTGCCAGCAGCTTATTCGCGGCTGATTCACCCCTCCACTTT.

The sample holds a few counts of this clone. The genes are TRBV28 and TRBJ2-7; D is perhaps TRBD1 or TRBD2 (5 bases each). This CDR3 is built from 14 residues. V was trimmed by 10 bases and J by 5 bases, leaving 21 bases between them. Germline CDR1 and CDR2: MDHEN and SYDVKM. For the CDR3, the DNA is TGTGCCACCTCCCCGGGACGGGCGCGAAACGAGCAGTACTTC. Encoded protein: CATSPGRARNEQYF.

The J gene is TRBJ1-4, the V gene TRBV30, with a weak D call TRBD1 (6 bases). Trimming cost V 1 base and J 0 bases, with 9 bases left between them. The CDR3 totals 15 residues. Germline values: CDR1 GTSNPN, CDR2 SVGIG (reference sequence). The CDR3 DNA reads TGTGCCTGGAGTGAAGGGGGGGCAACTAATGAAAAACTGTTTTTT. Translated, it gives CAWSEGGATNEKLFF.

This chain uses TRBV29-1 with TRBJ2-5, with 9 bases lining up with TRBD2. Germline-derived CDR1 and CDR2 are SQVTM and ANQGSEA. The CDR3 covers 13 residues. With V trimmed by 6 bases and J by 5 bases, 7 bases remained unmatched. The DNA for the CDR3 is TGCAGCGTCCGGGGACTAGCCATGGAGACCCAGTACTTC. It encodes CSVRGLAMETQYF. The entire variable domain, with the rest obtained from reference TRBV29-1 and TRBJ2-5, is as follows: SAVISQKPSRDICQRGTSLTIQCQVDSQVTMMFWYRQQPGQSLTLIATANQGSEATYESGFVIDKFPISRPNLTFSTLTVSNMSPEDSSIYLCSVRGLAMETQYFGPGTRLLVL.

This clone was detected only a few times. This chain links TRBV29-1 with TRBJ2-3; 9 nucleotides align to TRBD1. V was pared by 3 bases and J by 3 bases, with 4 bases of the junction left unmatched. Germline CDR1 SQVTM, CDR2 ANQGSEA. This CDR3 contains 14 residues. DNA for the CDR3: TGCAGCGTTGATGGCGGGACAGGGACAGATACGCAGTATTTT. This translates into CSVDGGTGTDTQYF.

This clone was picked up a small number of times. The chain couples TRBV7-2 to TRBJ2-5; TRBD2 matches 8 bases. CDR3 length: 16 residues. The V gene end was trimmed by 5 bases and the J gene end by 5 bases; junction bases not matched to a gene: 13. Germline assignment: CDR1 SGHTA and CDR2 FQGNSA. CDR3: CASSPSSGLPGETQYF. In nucleotides, the CDR3 is TGTGCCAGCAGCCCCTCTAGCGGGCTACCCGGGGAGACCCAGTACTTC. Full variable domain (rest looked up from reference TRBV7-2 and TRBJ2-5): GAGVSQSPSNKVTEKGKDVELRCDPISGHTALYWYRQSLGQGLEFLIYFQGNSAPDKSGLPSDRFSAERTGGSVSTLTIQRTQQEDSAVYLCASSPSSGLPGETQYFGPGTRLLVL.

This clone was seen repeatedly, ten times or more. The chain recombines TRBV2 with TRBJ1-6; 7 bases are shared with TRBD1. The CDR3 is 15 residues long. Germline CDR1 is SNHLY and CDR2 is FYNNEI. J lost 10 bases, V lost 3 bases, and 9 bases had no gene match. In DNA form, the CDR3 reads TGTGCCAGCAGTGAGGAGACAGGGAGGTGGTCACCCCTCCACTTT. Protein sequence: CASSEETGRWSPLHF.

The chain has TRBV29-1 and TRBJ1-5, with D perhaps matching TRBD1 (5 bases). The germline CDR1 and CDR2 sequences are SQVTM and ANQGSEA. V was cut by 6 bases and J by 11 bases, with 14 bases left in between. This CDR3 spans 11 amino acids. The CDR3 protein is CSVTRGTTQHF. CDR3 nucleotides: TGCAGCGTCACAAGGGGCACCACCCAGCATTTT. Supplemented by reference TRBV29-1 and TRBJ1-5, the full variable domain reads SAVISQKPSRDICQRGTSLTIQCQVDSQVTMMFWYRQQPGQSLTLIATANQGSEATYESGFVIDKFPISRPNLTFSTLTVSNMSPEDSSIYLCSVTRGTTQHFGDGTRLSIL.

The rearrangement joins TRBV10-3 to TRBJ2-5; D might be TRBD1 (6 bases). CDR3 length equals 15 residues. Trimming removed 0 bases at V and 2 bases at J, with 10 bases between. CDR1 and CDR2 from the germline V gene are ENHRY and SYGVKD. This chain's CDR3 is CAISESQGGQETQYF. The CDR3 nucleotides are TGTGCCATCAGTGAGTCACAGGGTGGACAAGAGACCCAGTACTTC.

Turning to this clone: Other DNA sequences in the same sample also yield this CDR3. The CDR3 loop is CSVGQGEETQYF. The CDR3 DNA reads TGCAGCGTCGGACAGGGCGAAGAGACCCAGTACTTC. The chain combines TRBV29-1 with TRBJ2-5; the match to TRBD1 covers 8 bases. After removal of 6 bases from V and 3 bases from J, the junction contained 3 bases not matched to a gene. The CDR3 covers 12 residues. From germline, CDR1 is SQVTM and CDR2 ANQGSEA.

J is TRBJ2-2 and V is TRBV7-6; D remains unclear. Germline loops: CDR1 SGHVS, CDR2 FNYEAQ. The CDR3 length is 12 residues. The V and J ends lost 3 bases and 1 base respectively, with 0 bases between them. Here the CDR3 DNA reads TGTGCCAGCAGCTTGAACACCGGGGAGCTGTTTTTT. Protein: CASSLNTGELFF.

This clone was counted once. The J gene is TRBJ1-6, the V gene TRBV5-7; possibly TRBD1 for D (5 bases). TRBV5-7 is flagged as an ORF with uncertain function. The CDR3 extends over 13 amino acids. The germline V and J ends were trimmed by 3 bases and 12 bases, with 13 bases remaining between them. The CDR3 here is CASSSPTARPLHF. The CDR3 DNA sequence: TGTGCCAGCAGCTCCCCGACAGCCCGACCCCTCCACTTT.

V and J are TRBV28 and TRBJ2-5; 11 bases fit TRBD2. Per germline, CDR1 MDHEN and CDR2 SYDVKM. CDR3 size: 15 residues. V was pared by 3 bases and J by 5 bases, with 5 bases of the junction left unmatched. The CDR3 region is CASSFLLAGEETQYF. DNA for the CDR3: TGTGCCAGCAGTTTCCTACTAGCGGGGGAGGAGACCCAGTACTTC.